A selection of T cell receptor beta chains follows, all from one sample in a study of control samples from healthy donors and cancer patients. Sequencing was performed with immunoSEQ multiplex PCR; in TCRdb, only in-frame clones are kept and a portion is missing. Of about 170,000 clones listed, 80% to 90% were seen once; the top ten hold around 5.1%. Specimen: blood. These TCRs come from a woman aged 30 to 39 in good health. CDR3s include the opening cysteine and the closing phenylalanine or tryptophan. A D gene is named only where the DNA matches it firmly. Not every row has a clone size; where given, it reads once, few, many or a size class.

>NA|TRBD2|TRBJ2-1|TRBV28
CASSRPGLAGVDEQFF
TGTGCCAGCAGTCGCCCGGGGCTAGCGGGAGTCGATGAGCAGTTCTTC
>few|NA|TRBJ2-1|TRBV9
CASSPSLNEQFF
TGTGCCAGCAGCCCAAGTTTGAATGAGCAGTTCTTC
>few|NA|TRBJ1-2|TRBV11-2
CASSLEQVYGYTF
TGTGCCAGCAGCTTAGAACAGGTCTATGGCTACACCTTC
>many|NA|TRBJ1-1|TRBV5-4
CASSPWGTEAFF
TGTGCCAGCAGCCCTTGGGGAACTGAAGCTTTCTTT
>NA|NA|TRBJ1-5|TRBV27
CASTGAQPQHF
TGTGCCAGCACAGGGGCTCAGCCCCAGCATTTT
>NA|TRBD1|TRBJ1-2|TRBV19
CASSGDRGAYGYTF
TGTGCCAGTAGTGGGGACAGGGGAGCCTATGGCTACACCTTC
>NA|NA|TRBJ1-1|TRBV27
CASSSMVQGKAFF
TGTGCCAGCAGTTCTATGGTACAGGGAAAAGCTTTCTTT
>few|NA|TRBJ1-1|TRBV4-1
CASSRRREGTEAFF
TGCGCCAGCAGCCGCCGACGAGAGGGGACTGAAGCTTTCTTT
>few|NA|TRBJ1-2|TRBV28
CASSFLAGNNYGYTF
TGTGCCAGCAGTTTCCTAGCAGGGAATAACTATGGCTACACCTTC
>NA|NA|TRBJ2-7|TRBV14
CASSQDLSGYEQYF
TGTGCCAGCAGCCAAGATCTTTCGGGCTACGAGCAGTACTTC
>NA|TRBD1|TRBJ1-6|TRBV9
CASSAELSGTGSLSPLHF
TGTGCCAGCAGCGCCGAACTATCCGGGACAGGGAGTTTATCACCCCTCCACTTT
>NA|TRBD1|TRBJ1-4|TRBV28
CASSPGQGGAEKLFF
TGTGCCAGCAGCCCCGGACAGGGAGGAGCGGAAAAACTGTTTTTT
>NA|NA|TRBJ1-1|TRBV6-5
CASTRGRDREAFF
TGTGCCAGCACTCGAGGGAGAGACAGGGAAGCTTTCTTT
>NA|NA|TRBJ2-3|TRBV19
CASSPTPTTDTQYF
TGTGCCAGTAGTCCGACACCCACCACAGATACGCAGTATTTT
>NA|NA|TRBJ2-5|TRBV28
CASRGEETQYF
TGTGCCAGCAGGGGAGAGGAGACCCAGTACTTC
>NA|NA|TRBJ1-4|TRBV9
CASSVGAGFGEKLFF
TGTGCCAGCAGCGTAGGTGCAGGCTTCGGTGAAAAACTGTTTTTT
>once|TRBD2|TRBJ2-5|TRBV28
CASSFRLAGVREETQYF
TGTGCCAGCAGTTTTCGGCTAGCGGGAGTGAGGGAGGAGACCCAGTACTTC
>NA|NA|TRBJ1-3|TRBV5-1
CASSPGTTTQSSGNTIYF
TGCGCCAGCAGCCCCGGGACAACTACTCAAAGCTCTGGAAACACCATATATTTT
>NA|NA|TRBJ1-1|TRBV3-1/TRBV3-2
CASSPRSQGSTEAFF
TGTGCCAGCAGCCCACGCTCACAGGGAAGCACTGAAGCTTTCTTT
>NA|TRBD2|TRBJ2-7|TRBV4-1
CASSPGRGKNPYEQYF
TGCGCCAGCAGCCCTGGGCGGGGGAAGAACCCCTACGAGCAGTACTTC
>NA|TRBD2|TRBJ2-5|TRBV3-1/TRBV3-2
CASSQAAGGPETQYF
TGTGCCAGCAGCCAAGCGGCGGGGGGGCCAGAGACCCAGTACTTC
>NA|TRBD2|TRBJ2-3|TRBV6-5
CASSPLLAATDTQYF
TGTGCCAGCAGTCCCCTACTAGCGGCTACAGATACGCAGTATTTT
>NA|NA|TRBJ1-2|TRBV6-5
CASSYSMAGLDGYTF
TGTGCCAGCAGTTACTCAATGGCAGGGTTGGATGGCTACACCTTC
>NA|NA|TRBJ2-7|TRBV7-8
CASSLVVSNREQYF
TGTGCCAGCAGCTTAGTCGTTAGCAATCGCGAGCAGTACTTC
>few|TRBD1|TRBJ1-2|TRBV4-1
CASSQEGQNGYTF
TGCGCCAGCAGCCAAGAGGGACAGAATGGCTACACCTTC
>NA|NA|TRBJ2-3|TRBV4-2
CASRSGDTQYF
TGTGCCAGCCGGTCGGGTGATACGCAGTATTTT
>NA|NA|TRBJ1-3|TRBV2
CASSGDDGNTIYF
TGTGCCAGCAGTGGGGACGACGGAAACACCATATATTTT
>NA|NA|TRBJ1-4|TRBV6-6
CASSFVPGGNEKLFF
TGTGCCAGCAGTTTTGTACCCGGGGGTAATGAAAAACTGTTTTTT
>NA|NA|TRBJ1-1|TRBV9
CASSENEAFF
TGTGCCAGCAGCGAGAATGAAGCTTTCTTT